Below are 19 T cell receptor beta chains sequenced from a single sample in a study of Ad26.COV2.S vaccination and SARS-CoV-2 variants. Profiled with immunoSEQ multiplex PCR; TCRdb holds only in-frame clones, not every one. The sample yields roughly 460,000 clones, approximately 90% seen once. Indicated treatment: 15 to 20 received Ad26.COV2.S at low or high dose, single or two shots; about 5 received placebo; per-sample allocation not given. Repertoires come from day 63 after the first vaccine or placebo injection. This material consisted of peripheral blood, taken in a trial of Ad26.COV2.S vaccine versus placebo. Source of these receptors: a person between 18 and 60 years old who received the Ad26.COV2.S COVID-19 vaccine or a placebo.

The rearrangement uses TRBV9 and TRBJ2-2; tentatively, D is TRBD1 or TRBD2 (5 bases each). CDR1 and CDR2 (germline): SGDLS, YYNGEE. The CDR3 length is 16 residues. V was clipped by 0 bases and J by 0 bases, with 9 bases between them. The CDR3 coding sequence is TGTGCCAGCAGCGTAGCTAGCAGGGCGAACACCGGGGAGCTGTTTTTT. Encoded protein: CASSVASRANTGELFF.

The chain employs TRBV9 and TRBJ2-7; 7 bases agree with TRBD2. With 3 bases clipped from V and 3 bases from J, the junction kept 9 bases outside the gene matches. There are 15 residues in the CDR3. Per germline, CDR1 SGDLS and CDR2 YYNGEE. In nucleotides, the CDR3 is TGTGCCAGCAGCGAGGGTCTAGAGCGGGGCTACGAGCAGTACTTC. It translates to CASSEGLERGYEQYF.

The chain has TRBV28 and TRBJ2-7; 11 bases are a match to TRBD2. V trimming: 8 bases; J trimming: 3 bases; junction bases outside the gene matches: 6. The germline CDR1 and CDR2 sequences are MDHEN and SYDVKM. The CDR3 is 14 amino acids. The CDR3 loop reads CASWGSGGDYEQYF. DNA of the CDR3: TGTGCCAGCTGGGGTAGCGGGGGGGACTACGAGCAGTACTTC.

This clone was observed at least ten times. The genes are TRBV6-1 and TRBJ2-7; D possibly corresponds to TRBD1 (5 bases). This CDR3 region has 13 residues. Germline CDR1 is MNHNS and CDR2 is SASEGT. V lost 3 bases to trimming and J lost 3 bases, with 9 bases between them. CDR3 loop: CASSEWTNYEQYF. CDR3 bases: TGTGCCAGCAGTGAGTGGACAAACTACGAGCAGTACTTC.

This chain connects TRBV27 to TRBJ2-7; 14 bases align to TRBD2. Trimming removed 5 bases from V and 5 bases from J; junction bases left unmatched: 14. The CDR3 is 18 amino acids. In germline, CDR1 is MNHEY, CDR2 SMNVEV (reference sequence). Written as DNA, the CDR3 is TGTGCCAGCAGTCCACTGACGGGACTAGCGGGAGCTCGCAACGAGCAGTACTTC. As protein: CASSPLTGLAGARNEQYF.

The chain recombines TRBV28 with TRBJ2-7; 8 bases are shared with TRBD1. This CDR3 has 14 amino acids. CDR1 MDHEN and CDR2 SYDVKM come from the germline V gene. Trimming removed 7 bases from V and 6 bases from J; junction bases left unmatched: 11. The DNA of the CDR3 is TGTGCCAGCACCGCCCGGGACAGGTCGCTCGAGCAGTACTTC. As protein: CASTARDRSLEQYF.

This rearrangement joins TRBV18 to TRBJ1-4; D ambiguous. The CDR3 extends over 14 amino acids. Germline V gene lookup returns CDR1 KGHSH and CDR2 LQKENI. V shed 4 bases and J shed 7 bases, with 13 bases lying between them. This CDR3 reads CASSRSVVGEKLFF. As DNA, the CDR3 is TGTGCCAGCTCACGATCGGTAGTAGGTGAAAAACTGTTTTTT.

V and J are TRBV9 and TRBJ2-1; TRBD2 agrees at 7 bases. This CDR3 has 18 residues. The germline V gene has CDR1 SGDLS and CDR2 YYNGEE. The V segment lost 0 bases and the J segment 4 bases; nucleotides outside the gene matches: 13. The CDR3 sequence is CASSVERWTGGIYNEQFF. The CDR3 DNA is TGTGCCAGCAGCGTAGAAAGATGGACGGGGGGTATTTACAATGAGCAGTTCTTC.

The chain has TRBV15 and TRBJ2-1, with 16 nucleotides matching TRBD2. The V and J ends lost 1 base and 2 bases, in that order; junction bases with no gene match: 5. There are 19 residues in the CDR3. The germline CDR1 and CDR2 sequences are LNHNV and YYDKDF (reference sequence). In DNA form, the CDR3 reads TGTGCCACCAGCAGAGTCCGGGGACTAGCGGGGGGGCCCTACAATGAGCAGTTCTTC. It specifies CATSRVRGLAGGPYNEQFF.

The chain carries TRBV5-1 and TRBJ2-2, with D hard to call. CDR1 is SGHRS, CDR2 YFSETQ, per germline. The V and J ends lost 0 bases and 0 bases respectively, with 9 bases between them. There are 16 residues in the CDR3. The CDR3 coding sequence is TGCGCCAGCAGCTTGGCCAAGCGCACGAACACCGGGGAGCTGTTTTTT. It is translated as CASSLAKRTNTGELFF.

J is TRBJ2-7 and V is TRBV7-8; D possibly corresponds to TRBD2 (7 bases). The CDR3 totals 15 residues. The V end lost 3 bases, the J end lost 2 bases, and 14 bases lay between the germline ends. Germline-derived CDR1 and CDR2 are SGHVS and FQNEAQ. The CDR3 sequence is CASSLEGGRAYEQYF. The CDR3 nucleotides read TGTGCCAGCAGCTTGGAGGGGGGGCGGGCCTACGAGCAGTACTTC.

The chain links TRBV14 to TRBJ2-5; D is unresolved. V lost 2 bases and J 5 bases, leaving 12 bases between the germline ends. The germline V gene has CDR1 SGHDN and CDR2 FVKESK. The CDR3 covers 14 residues. CDR3: CASSQSSWSETQYF. The CDR3 DNA is TGTGCCAGCAGCCAATCATCATGGTCGGAGACCCAGTACTTC.

In this sample, this clone turned up once. The rearrangement joins TRBV5-1 to TRBJ1-6, with TRBD1 matching over 7 bases. With V trimmed by 3 bases and J by 6 bases, 6 bases remained unmatched. This CDR3 has 15 residues. Germline V CDR1 and CDR2: SGHRS, YFSETQ. The chain's CDR3 is CASSSDRAGNSPLHF. The CDR3 coding sequence is TGCGCCAGCAGCTCAGACAGGGCGGGTAATTCACCCCTCCACTTT.

Only one count was recorded for this clone. The V gene is TRBV3-1 (or the pseudogene TRBV3-2), the J gene TRBJ2-7; D remains ambiguous. This CDR3 contains 13 residues. V dropped 4 bases and J dropped 3 bases, with 10 bases sitting between them. Germline V gives CDR1 LGHDT, CDR2 YNNKEL (reference sequence). As DNA, the CDR3 is TGTGCCAGCAGCCGGACCTGGGGCTACGAGCAGTACTTC. This translates into CASSRTWGYEQYF.

The chain couples TRBV7-3 to TRBJ1-5, with D unclear. The length of the CDR3 is 17 residues. V shed 8 bases and J shed 4 bases, with 24 bases lying between them. CDR1 is SGHTA, CDR2 FQGTGA, per germline. The CDR3 bases are TGTGCCAGCCGACTTAAGGTTGGGAGGAGGCCAAATCAGCCCCAGCATTTT. Amino acids: CASRLKVGRRPNQPQHF.

This clone was seen just once. This chain joins TRBV7-2 and TRBJ2-3; D might be TRBD2 (6 bases). The ends were cut back, 4 bases at V and 1 base at J, with 9 bases in the middle. CDR1 is SGHTA, CDR2 FQGNSA, per germline. The CDR3 sequence is 14 residues long. The CDR3 loop reads CASSWASGTDTQYF. CDR3 bases: TGTGCCAGCAGCTGGGCTAGCGGCACAGATACGCAGTATTTT.

J is TRBJ2-5 and V is TRBV11-2, with D perhaps TRBD1 (5 bases). Germline V gene sequence: CDR1 SGHAT, CDR2 FQNNGV. V lost 1 base and J 7 bases, leaving 13 bases between the germline ends. The CDR3 loop spans 14 amino acids. CDR3 in amino acids: CASSLVGPLGTQYF. The CDR3 DNA reads TGTGCCAGCAGCTTAGTGGGGCCCCTGGGGACCCAGTACTTC.

The chain links TRBV28 to TRBJ1-2; D is ambiguous. V lost 5 bases and J lost 7, with 17 bases in between. The CDR3 loop spans 14 amino acids. Germline loops: CDR1 MDHEN, CDR2 SYDVKM. This chain's CDR3 is CASSSSPRGSGYTF. CDR3 coding DNA: TGTGCCAGCAGTAGTTCCCCTCGAGGTTCTGGCTACACCTTC.

The chain's CDR3 is CASSLRSNQPQHF. CDR3 DNA: TGTGCCAGCAGCCTACGAAGCAATCAGCCCCAGCATTTT. This chain links TRBV3-1 (or the pseudogene TRBV3-2) with TRBJ1-5, with unresolved D. This CDR3 spans 13 amino acids. Trimming removed 4 bases at V and 1 base at J, with 5 bases between. CDR1 LGHDT and CDR2 YNNKEL come from the germline V gene (reference sequence).